The clone carrying this T cell receptor beta chain was picked up a small number of times. Its antigen is unidentified. This CDR3 is 15 amino acids long. Trimming took 3 bases from V and 6 from J, leaving 18 bases between them. Germline assignment: CDR1 SGHDN and CDR2 FVKESK. Amplified TCR beta CDR3 regions derived from RNA transcripts. Using the HTBI primer set, a first-round RT-PCR was run on the TCR CDR3. Using its own MiXCR run on the multiplex PCR reads, TCRdb lists one record per CDR3 protein. Counted here are some 740,000 distinct CDR3 sequences, approximately 14% occurring once; the ten biggest clones make up roughly 10%. Patients between 18 and 65 years old had hyperthyroidism, newly diagnosed and lasting under 2 months. The authors obtained PBMCs from roughly 10 ml of fresh peripheral blood. This sample stems from a study of T cells in Graves' hyperthyroidism and ophthalmopathy. Study-level findings and limits: Clonotypes that were expanded in thyroid above 0.001 mostly appeared in blood too.

The rearrangement uses TRBV14 and TRBJ2-7; D is ambiguous. The receptor comes from a woman between 18 and 29 years old with Graves' hyperthyroidism. Sequences were obtained from blood. CDR3 nucleotide sequence: TGTGCCAGCAGCCAGAGACCCGTACCCTATGGCGAGCAGTACTTC. Its protein product is CASSQRPVPYGEQYF.